Each of the 22 T cell receptor beta chains below was sequenced from the same sample in a study of shared clonotypes between healthy human individuals. Using immunoSEQ multiplex PCR, the repertoire was profiled, and TCRdb retains in-frame clones only, with some absent. Of millions of clones listed, around 90% were seen once; the top ten hold over 0.12%. The sample was naive CD4+ T cells sorted from blood. Subset given: CD45RA+ positively selected. Receptors were obtained from a man younger than 30 in good health.

The chain recombines TRBV7-2 with TRBJ2-1; perhaps TRBD1 as D (6 bases). Trimming left V 0 bases short and J 7 bases short, with 16 bases between. The CDR3 loop spans 16 amino acids. Germline values: CDR1 SGHTA, CDR2 FQGNSA. CDR3 loop: CASSLAAPGTRNEQFF. The CDR3 DNA follows: TGTGCCAGCAGCTTAGCGGCACCCGGGACAAGGAATGAGCAGTTCTTC.

As concerns this clone: Other DNA sequences of this sample code for an identical CDR3. This sequence joins TRBV30 and TRBJ1-5; no firm D call. Germline CDR1 GTSNPN, CDR2 SVGIG (reference sequence). V was shortened by 0 bases and J by 3 bases, with 9 bases between the two germline ends. The CDR3 extends over 14 amino acids. The CDR3 bases are TGTGCCTGGAGTGTATCCGGGAACAATCAGCCCCAGCATTTT. Translated: CAWSVSGNNQPQHF.

CDR3 residues: CAWGDRGDSPLHF. The CDR3 DNA is TGTGCCTGGGGGGACAGGGGAGATTCACCCCTCCACTTT. The gene calls are TRBV30 and TRBJ1-6, with TRBD1 identical over 10 bases. The CDR3 is 13 residues long. CDR1 GTSNPN and CDR2 SVGIG come from the germline V gene (reference sequence). V dropped 5 bases and J dropped 8; count of bases not matched to a gene: 3.

This clone was seen a single time. The V and J genes are TRBV29-1 and TRBJ2-1; D may be TRBD1 (6 bases). CDR1 and CDR2 from the germline V gene are SQVTM and ANQGSEA. Trimming stripped 7 bases from V and 5 bases from J, with 24 bases between. The CDR3 is 16 amino acids. CDR3 in DNA: TGCAGCGCCGACAAGCGTGGCAGGGGTGTGGACAATGAGCAGTTCTTC. Translation: CSADKRGRGVDNEQFF.

This chain joins TRBV19 and TRBJ1-1, with 7 bases aligning to TRBD1. Germline V lookup: CDR1 LNHDA, CDR2 SQIVND (reference sequence). Trimming cost V 6 bases and J 0 bases; bases outside gene matches: 10. The CDR3 contains 16 residues. The CDR3: CASRPTGATMNTEAFF. CDR3 nucleotides: TGTGCCAGTAGGCCCACAGGGGCGACTATGAACACTGAAGCTTTCTTT.

To note about this clone: Germline is not matched at one junction end, which may reflect a read error. The same CDR3 also results from other DNA sequences found in this sample. The chain uses TRBV5-1 and TRBJ1-2; the match to TRBD1 covers 10 bases. CDR1 SGHRS and CDR2 YFSETQ come from the germline V gene. This CDR3 comprises 13 residues. CDR3 nucleotide sequence: TGCGCCAGCAGCGGGACAGGGGACTACGGCTACACCTTC. Translating gives CASSGTGDYGYTF.

J is TRBJ2-1 and V is TRBV23-1, with D unclear. TRBV23-1 is an open reading frame, and its role is uncertain. Trimming cost V 4 bases and J 3 bases, with 19 bases left between them. The CDR3 consists of 17 residues. The CDR3 sequence is CASSPVNGETDYNEQFF. As DNA, the CDR3 is TGCGCCAGCAGTCCTGTAAATGGGGAAACTGACTACAATGAGCAGTTCTTC.

This clone was seen once. The genes are TRBV10-3 and TRBJ2-6; TRBD2 matches 10 bases. The CDR3 length is 17 residues. After removal of 4 bases from V and 0 bases from J, the junction contained 3 bases not matched to a gene. Germline V lookup: CDR1 ENHRY, CDR2 SYGVKD. The CDR3 region has the DNA TGTGCCATCAGTGCAGCTAGCGGGGGCTCTGGGGCCAACGTCCTGACTTTC. This encodes CAISAASGGSGANVLTF.

On this clone itself: In the same sample, other DNA sequences code for this CDR3. V gene TRBV7-2 combines with J gene TRBJ2-7; 11 nucleotides align to TRBD1. CDR1 and CDR2 from the germline V gene are SGHTA and FQGNSA. The CDR3 runs to 14 residues. V lost 4 bases, J lost 2 bases, and 1 base stayed unmatched. The CDR3 reads CASSSDRGPYEQYF. The CDR3 coding sequence is TGTGCCAGCAGCTCGGACAGGGGGCCCTACGAGCAGTACTTC.

As to this clone: Other DNA variants within this sample encode the same CDR3. The rearrangement joins TRBV18 to TRBJ2-5; no clear D gene. The CDR3 totals 12 residues. Germline V gene data show CDR1 as KGHSH and CDR2 as LQKENI. The V and J ends lost 3 bases and 4 bases respectively, with 6 bases between them. The CDR3: CASSPPSETQYF. For the CDR3, the DNA is TGTGCCAGCTCACCTCCATCAGAGACCCAGTACTTC.

The chain is built from TRBV6-5 and TRBJ2-3; D gene unclear. Looked up from germline, CDR1 is MNHEY and CDR2 is SVGAGI. The CDR3 spans 13 residues. Trimming took 6 bases from V and 9 from J, leaving 16 bases between them. The CDR3 region is CASSRTPSRTQYF. CDR3 sequence (DNA): TGTGCCAGCAGCCGAACCCCGTCGCGCACGCAGTATTTT.

The rearrangement links TRBV6-5 to TRBJ2-6; weak D call: TRBD2 (6 bases). The CDR3 is 15 amino acids. CDR1 is MNHEY and CDR2 is SVGAGI in the germline V gene. V was trimmed by 6 bases and J by 2 bases, leaving 11 bases between them. The DNA of the CDR3 is TGTGCCAGCAGCCCTTCTAGCGCTGGGGCCAACGTCCTGACTTTC. Its translation is CASSPSSAGANVLTF.

The gene calls are TRBV28 and TRBJ1-6; D remains ambiguous. This CDR3 is built from 14 residues. Trimming shortened V by 8 bases and J by 7 bases, and 15 bases separated the two germline ends. Germline-derived CDR1 and CDR2 are MDHEN and SYDVKM. The DNA of the CDR3 is TGTGCCAGCTCACCCCCAATTACAAATTCACCCCTCCACTTT. It codes for CASSPPITNSPLHF.

The sample holds one count of this clone. V usage is TRBV10-3 and J usage is TRBJ1-1; D call uncertain. The CDR3 consists of 15 residues. CDR1 and CDR2 (germline): ENHRY, SYGVKD. V was trimmed by 5 bases and J by 0 bases, leaving 13 bases between them. DNA of the CDR3: TGTGCCATCAGTCCGGCAGGCCTAATGAACACTGAAGCTTTCTTT. Protein product: CAISPAGLMNTEAFF.

The chain uses TRBV5-1 and TRBJ1-1; a possible D gene is TRBD1 (5 bases). Germline CDR1 reads SGHRS; CDR2 reads YFSETQ. This CDR3 contains 14 residues. V lost 4 bases and J lost 6, with 16 bases in between. Written as DNA, the CDR3 is TGCGCCAGCAGCCCACTGGGGGTTCGAGCTGAAGCTTTCTTT. This encodes CASSPLGVRAEAFF.

The rearrangement links TRBV6-5 to TRBJ1-5; 8 bases fit TRBD1. J lost 9 bases, V lost 6 bases, and 7 bases had no gene match. The CDR3 covers 13 residues. The germline CDR1 and CDR2 sequences are MNHEY and SVGAGI. Written as DNA, the CDR3 is TGTGCCAGCAGCAATGGACAGGGCGTGCCCCAGCATTTT. Translated, it gives CASSNGQGVPQHF.

The rearrangement uses TRBV5-6 and TRBJ2-4; no reliable D call. The germline gives CDR1 SGHDT, CDR2 YYEEEE. V was clipped by 0 bases and J by 0 bases, with 7 bases between them. The CDR3 has 15 amino acids. CDR3 in amino acids: CASSLDRLAKNIQYF. The CDR3 DNA is TGTGCCAGCAGCTTGGACCGCCTAGCCAAAAACATTCAGTACTTC.

The V gene is TRBV19, the J gene TRBJ2-2, with D tentatively TRBD1 (5 bases). The CDR3 is 14 amino acids. Germline-derived CDR1 and CDR2 are LNHDA and SQIVND (reference sequence). V was cut by 9 bases and J by 1 base, with 12 bases left in between. The CDR3 DNA is TGTGCCAGCCAGGGATCGGGGAACACCGGGGAGCTGTTTTTT. Protein sequence: CASQGSGNTGELFF.

The CDR3 spells CASSVDRAETQYF. As DNA, the CDR3 is TGTGCCAGCAGCGTAGACAGGGCGGAGACCCAGTACTTC. The chain has TRBV9 and TRBJ2-5, with D tentatively TRBD1 (6 bases). The V gene lost 0 bases and the J gene lost 5 bases, with 8 bases spanning the gap. The CDR3 consists of 13 residues. The germline V gene has CDR1 SGDLS and CDR2 YYNGEE.

The rearrangement uses TRBV18 and TRBJ1-5; 9 nucleotides match TRBD1. CDR3 length equals 16 residues. The V gene's germline CDR1 is KGHSH and CDR2 LQKENI. J was trimmed by 2 bases and V by 6 bases; bases with no gene match: 8. The CDR3 loop is CASSVTGQGGNQPQHF. CDR3 DNA sequence: TGTGCCAGCTCCGTAACGGGACAGGGAGGCAATCAGCCCCAGCATTTT.

This clone appeared a single time. This chain links TRBV15 with TRBJ2-7; 12 bases map to TRBD2. With 1 base clipped from V and 2 bases from J, the junction kept 9 bases outside the gene matches. The CDR3 totals 18 residues. Germline values: CDR1 LNHNV, CDR2 YYDKDF (reference sequence). The CDR3 is CATSRAPKTSGSPYEQYF. CDR3 nucleotides: TGTGCCACCAGCAGAGCCCCGAAGACTAGCGGGAGCCCCTACGAGCAGTACTTC.

The chain is built from TRBV6-1 and TRBJ1-3, with no clear D. Trimming took 0 bases from V and 1 from J, leaving 10 bases between them. CDR1 is MNHNS and CDR2 is SASEGT in the germline V gene. The CDR3 length is 16 residues. CDR3 loop: CASSEAGLLSGNTIYF. CDR3 bases: TGTGCCAGCAGTGAAGCTGGGCTCCTATCTGGAAACACCATATATTTT.